These T cell receptor beta chains were read from a single sample in a study of breast tumors, draining lymph nodes, adjacent tissues. TCRdb independently ran MiXCR on the multiplex PCR reads; one entry per CDR3 protein. Of 200,000 or so distinct CDR3 sequences in the sample, 31% were seen once. Sequencing input: axillary lymph node tissue. These receptor sequences come from a female donor with breast cancer. Some clones in this sample may be carry-over from other donors' samples. The CDR3 runs from the conserved cysteine through the conserved F or W. The D gene is left open where the match is weak. The size of a clone is reported for some rows only, either as once, few or many, or as a class for expanded clones.

D gene: .; J gene: TRBJ2-1; V gene: TRBV15; CDR3 length: 15; clone size: many; CDR3 DNA: TGTGCCACCAGCAGTAAATGGAGCTCCTACAATGAGCAGTTCTTC; CDR3 protein: CATSSKWSSYNEQFF
D gene: .; J gene: TRBJ2-5; V gene: TRBV6-5; CDR3 length: 17; clone size: few; CDR3 DNA: TGTGCCAGCAGTCACTCGCGTGTAGGACGGGGCCAAGAGACCCAGTACTTC; CDR3 protein: CASSHSRVGRGQETQYF
D gene: .; J gene: TRBJ2-1; V gene: TRBV27; CDR3 length: 15; clone size: few; CDR3 DNA: TGTGCCAGCAGTCCCCTTGGAAACTCGGTCAATGAGCAGTTCTTC; CDR3 protein: CASSPLGNSVNEQFF
D gene: .; J gene: TRBJ2-1; V gene: TRBV6-8; CDR3 length: 12; clone size: few; CDR3 DNA: TGTGCCAGCAGTTTAGGGTTCGATGAGCAGTTCTTC; CDR3 protein: CASSLGFDEQFF
D gene: .; J gene: TRBJ1-5; V gene: TRBV10-2; CDR3 length: 15; clone size: .; CDR3 DNA: TGCGCCAGCAGCGGGACTAGCGGGAGCAATCAGCCCCAGCATTTT; CDR3 protein: CASSGTSGSNQPQHF
D gene: TRBD1; J gene: TRBJ1-2; V gene: TRBV29-1; CDR3 length: 14; clone size: many; CDR3 DNA: TGCAGCGTTGACCGGGGACAGGGGAACTATGGCTACACCTTC; CDR3 protein: CSVDRGQGNYGYTF
D gene: .; J gene: TRBJ1-1; V gene: TRBV6-6; CDR3 length: 13; clone size: few; CDR3 DNA: TGTGCCAGCAGACGGGCCCAGGACACTGAAGCTTTCTTT; CDR3 protein: CASRRAQDTEAFF
D gene: TRBD2; J gene: TRBJ2-1; V gene: TRBV10-3; CDR3 length: 14; clone size: .; CDR3 DNA: TGTGCTATGAAAGCGGGGCTTTCCTACAATGAGCAGTTCTTC; CDR3 protein: CAMKAGLSYNEQFF
D gene: TRBD2; J gene: TRBJ2-3; V gene: TRBV5-1; CDR3 length: 15; clone size: .; CDR3 DNA: TGCGCCAGCAGCGCTAGCGGGTCTAGCACAGATACGCAGTATTTT; CDR3 protein: CASSASGSSTDTQYF
D gene: .; J gene: TRBJ1-1; V gene: TRBV15; CDR3 length: 15; clone size: few; CDR3 DNA: TGTGCCACCAGCAGAGAAGGGGCTTCTAACACTGAAGCTTTCTTT; CDR3 protein: CATSREGASNTEAFF
D gene: .; J gene: TRBJ1-4; V gene: TRBV4-3; CDR3 length: 14; clone size: many; CDR3 DNA: TGCGCCAGCAGCCAAGATCGGACGGGCCAAAAACTGTTTTTT; CDR3 protein: CASSQDRTGQKLFF
D gene: TRBD1; J gene: TRBJ1-2; V gene: TRBV20-1; CDR3 length: 12; clone size: .; CDR3 DNA: TGCAGTGCTGGAGACAGGGCCTATGGCTCCACCTTC; CDR3 protein: CSAGDRAYGSTF
D gene: TRBD2; J gene: TRBJ2-7; V gene: TRBV29-1; CDR3 length: 18; clone size: many; CDR3 DNA: TGCAGCGTCGCGGGGGGGGGGACTATCGGCGGGAGTGGTTACGAGCAGTACTTC; CDR3 protein: CSVAGGGTIGGSGYEQYF
D gene: TRBD1; J gene: TRBJ2-2; V gene: TRBV5-1; CDR3 length: 16; clone size: many; CDR3 DNA: TGCGCCAGCAGCCTTCGTCCGACAGGGGACACCGGGGAGCTGTTTTTT; CDR3 protein: CASSLRPTGDTGELFF
D gene: TRBD2; J gene: TRBJ2-3; V gene: TRBV6-5; CDR3 length: 18; clone size: .; CDR3 DNA: TGTGCCAGCAGACGGGCTAGCGGGGGCTTAACCTCCACAGATACGCAGTATTTT; CDR3 protein: CASRRASGGLTSTDTQYF
D gene: .; J gene: TRBJ1-4; V gene: TRBV30; CDR3 length: 14; clone size: many; CDR3 DNA: TGTGCCTGGAGAGGGCAAGCAACTAATGAAAAACTGTTTTTT; CDR3 protein: CAWRGQATNEKLFF
D gene: .; J gene: TRBJ2-7; V gene: TRBV30; CDR3 length: 11; clone size: many; CDR3 DNA: TGTGCCTGGAGTATCGGCTACGAGCAGTACTTC; CDR3 protein: CAWSIGYEQYF
D gene: .; J gene: TRBJ1-5; V gene: TRBV10-3; CDR3 length: 13; clone size: many; CDR3 DNA: TGTGCCATCAGTGTCGGGGGCAATCAGCCCCAGCATTTT; CDR3 protein: CAISVGGNQPQHF
D gene: .; J gene: TRBJ2-3; V gene: TRBV3-1; CDR3 length: 16; clone size: .; CDR3 DNA: TGTGCCAGCAGCCAAGGGTTTCCGCCGACCTGGGATACGCAGTATTTT; CDR3 protein: CASSQGFPPTWDTQYF
D gene: .; J gene: TRBJ1-2; V gene: TRBV4-3; CDR3 length: 15; clone size: many; CDR3 DNA: TGCGCCAGCAGTCCCGGCGGGGGGCGGGTTGAGGGCTACACCTTC; CDR3 protein: CASSPGGGRVEGYTF
D gene: .; J gene: TRBJ2-5; V gene: TRBV6-2/TRBV6-3; CDR3 length: 12; clone size: many; CDR3 DNA: TGTGCCAGCAGCCCGACAGAAGAGACCCAGTACTTC; CDR3 protein: CASSPTEETQYF
D gene: .; J gene: TRBJ2-3; V gene: TRBV20-1; CDR3 length: 17; clone size: many; CDR3 DNA: TGCAGTGCCCCGGGGAGGGGGGCTCAGGGTAGCACAGATACGCAGTATTTT; CDR3 protein: CSAPGRGAQGSTDTQYF
D gene: .; J gene: TRBJ1-6; V gene: TRBV7-9; CDR3 length: 18; clone size: .; CDR3 DNA: TGTGCCAGCAGCTTTTTCACAGCGGGTCGTTCCTATAATTCACCCCTCCACTTT; CDR3 protein: CASSFFTAGRSYNSPLHF
D gene: TRBD2; J gene: TRBJ2-1; V gene: TRBV7-9; CDR3 length: 14; clone size: many; CDR3 DNA: TGTGCCAGCAGCTGGACTAGCAGCAACAATGAGCAGTTCTTC; CDR3 protein: CASSWTSSNNEQFF
D gene: .; J gene: TRBJ1-4; V gene: TRBV12-3/TRBV12-4; CDR3 length: 15; clone size: many; CDR3 DNA: TGTGCCAGCAGTCTCCTCGGGTCAGGCGTTGGAAAACTGTTTTTT; CDR3 protein: CASSLLGSGVGKLFF
D gene: .; J gene: TRBJ1-6; V gene: TRBV6-2/TRBV6-3; CDR3 length: 13; clone size: few; CDR3 DNA: TGTGCCAGCAGTCACCTCGTAGGATCACCCCTCCACTTT; CDR3 protein: CASSHLVGSPLHF
D gene: .; J gene: TRBJ2-1; V gene: TRBV11-2; CDR3 length: 14; clone size: many; CDR3 DNA: TGTGCCAGCAGACCAGGCGGGACGCACAATGAGCAGTTCTTC; CDR3 protein: CASRPGGTHNEQFF
D gene: .; J gene: TRBJ1-1; V gene: TRBV5-1; CDR3 length: 13; clone size: .; CDR3 DNA: TGCGCCAGCAGCTTGGGAGGTTGGACTGAAGCTTTCTTT; CDR3 protein: CASSLGGWTEAFF
D gene: .; J gene: TRBJ1-4; V gene: TRBV12-3/TRBV12-4; CDR3 length: 15; clone size: .; CDR3 DNA: TGTGCTAGTGGTTTCTCGGGTAAAACTAATGAAAAACTGTTTTTT; CDR3 protein: CASGFSGKTNEKLFF
D gene: .; J gene: TRBJ1-5; V gene: TRBV2; CDR3 length: 14; clone size: many; CDR3 DNA: TGTGCCAGCGGAAAGGAGGAAGGCAATCAGCCCCAGCATTTT; CDR3 protein: CASGKEEGNQPQHF
D gene: .; J gene: TRBJ2-7; V gene: TRBV7-8; CDR3 length: 13; clone size: many; CDR3 DNA: TGTGCCAGCAGCTTAGCACCTAGCGCCGAGCAGTACTTC; CDR3 protein: CASSLAPSAEQYF
D gene: TRBD2; J gene: TRBJ2-3; V gene: TRBV12-3/TRBV12-4; CDR3 length: 17; clone size: .; CDR3 DNA: TGTGCCAGCAGTCGCGGGGCTAGCGGATCTAGCACAGATACGCAGTATTTT; CDR3 protein: CASSRGASGSSTDTQYF
D gene: .; J gene: TRBJ2-2; V gene: TRBV4-3; CDR3 length: 12; clone size: many; CDR3 DNA: TGCGCCAGCAGCCTGTATTGGGGGGAGCTGTTTTTT; CDR3 protein: CASSLYWGELFF
D gene: .; J gene: TRBJ1-2; V gene: TRBV3-1; CDR3 length: 14; clone size: .; CDR3 DNA: TGTGCCAGCAGCCAAGGGGCAGCTAACTATGGCTACACCTTC; CDR3 protein: CASSQGAANYGYTF
D gene: .; J gene: TRBJ1-2; V gene: TRBV30; CDR3 length: 13; clone size: many; CDR3 DNA: TGTGCCTGGAGTGTAGAATTTAACTATGGCTACACCTTC; CDR3 protein: CAWSVEFNYGYTF
D gene: TRBD2; J gene: TRBJ2-5; V gene: TRBV20-1; CDR3 length: 14; clone size: few; CDR3 DNA: TGCAGTGCTAGGGGAGCGGGGGGGCCCGCGACCCAGTACTTC; CDR3 protein: CSARGAGGPATQYF
D gene: TRBD1; J gene: TRBJ1-6; V gene: TRBV6-5; CDR3 length: 14; clone size: few; CDR3 DNA: TGTGCCAGCAGACTCGGCAGGGGGCGTTCACCCCTCCACTTT; CDR3 protein: CASRLGRGRSPLHF
D gene: .; J gene: TRBJ1-5; V gene: TRBV28; CDR3 length: 13; clone size: many; CDR3 DNA: TGTGCCAGCGGTTTAACAGGGAGTCAGCCCCAGCATTTT; CDR3 protein: CASGLTGSQPQHF
D gene: .; J gene: TRBJ2-6; V gene: TRBV7-3; CDR3 length: 18; clone size: many; CDR3 DNA: TGTGCCAGCAGCTTGGAAAGGGGGGGTCTCTCTGGGGCCAACGTCCTGACTTTC; CDR3 protein: CASSLERGGLSGANVLTF
D gene: TRBD1; J gene: TRBJ2-7; V gene: TRBV19; CDR3 length: 13; clone size: many; CDR3 DNA: TGTGCCAGTAGTAACAGGGGGCTATACGAGCAGTACTTC; CDR3 protein: CASSNRGLYEQYF
D gene: .; J gene: TRBJ2-2; V gene: TRBV29-1; CDR3 length: 9; clone size: .; CDR3 DNA: TGCAGCGTGACAGGGGAGCTGTTTTTT; CDR3 protein: CSVTGELFF
D gene: TRBD1; J gene: TRBJ2-1; V gene: TRBV7-3; CDR3 length: 15; clone size: .; CDR3 DNA: TGTGCCAGCAGCCGAACCGGGACAGCCCCCAATGAGCAGTTCTTC; CDR3 protein: CASSRTGTAPNEQFF
D gene: .; J gene: TRBJ2-3; V gene: TRBV5-1; CDR3 length: 14; clone size: many; CDR3 DNA: TGCGCCAGCAGCCCCTCGGGGAGCCCAGATACGCAGTATTTT; CDR3 protein: CASSPSGSPDTQYF
D gene: TRBD1; J gene: TRBJ2-7; V gene: TRBV5-1; CDR3 length: 15; clone size: many; CDR3 DNA: TGCGCCAGCAGCTTGTGGGACAGGGGGCGGCACGAGCAGTACTTC; CDR3 protein: CASSLWDRGRHEQYF
D gene: .; J gene: TRBJ1-4; V gene: TRBV5-1; CDR3 length: 14; clone size: many; CDR3 DNA: TGCGCCAGCAGCTTGGAAGGGGCGGTAGAAAAACTGTTTTTT; CDR3 protein: CASSLEGAVEKLFF
D gene: .; J gene: TRBJ2-1; V gene: TRBV7-8; CDR3 length: 12; clone size: .; CDR3 DNA: TGTGCCAGCAGCACATACAACAATGAGCAGTTCTTC; CDR3 protein: CASSTYNNEQFF
D gene: .; J gene: TRBJ1-4; V gene: TRBV5-5; CDR3 length: 16; clone size: .; CDR3 DNA: TGTGCCAGCAGCTTGGGACAGGCCTCAACTAATGAAAAACTGTTTTTT; CDR3 protein: CASSLGQASTNEKLFF
D gene: .; J gene: TRBJ2-3; V gene: TRBV18; CDR3 length: 17; clone size: few; CDR3 DNA: TGTGCCAGCTCACCACCTCTACCGGGACCACCCACAGATACGCAGTATTTT; CDR3 protein: CASSPPLPGPPTDTQYF
D gene: .; J gene: TRBJ1-1; V gene: TRBV7-9; CDR3 length: 14; clone size: few; CDR3 DNA: TGTGCCAGCAGCTTAACCGGGACGAACACTGAAGCTTTCTTT; CDR3 protein: CASSLTGTNTEAFF
D gene: TRBD1; J gene: TRBJ1-6; V gene: TRBV2; CDR3 length: 15; clone size: .; CDR3 DNA: TGTGCCAGCAGGCGGACAGGGGCGAATAATTCACCCCTCCACTTT; CDR3 protein: CASRRTGANNSPLHF
D gene: TRBD1; J gene: TRBJ2-5; V gene: TRBV5-1; CDR3 length: 17; clone size: many; CDR3 DNA: TGCGCCAGCAGCCTACAAGGGGACAGGGGATCGGCAGAGACCCAGTACTTC; CDR3 protein: CASSLQGDRGSAETQYF
D gene: TRBD2; J gene: TRBJ2-1; V gene: TRBV7-9; CDR3 length: 16; clone size: many; CDR3 DNA: TGTGCCAGCAGCCCTCTAGCGGGAGCCGGGTACAATGAGCAGTTCTTC; CDR3 protein: CASSPLAGAGYNEQFF
D gene: .; J gene: TRBJ2-3; V gene: TRBV20-1; CDR3 length: 11; clone size: many; CDR3 DNA: TGCAGTGCTGAACTTACAGATACGCAGTATTTT; CDR3 protein: CSAELTDTQYF
D gene: .; J gene: TRBJ1-5; V gene: TRBV12-3/TRBV12-4; CDR3 length: 15; clone size: many; CDR3 DNA: TGTGCCAGCAGTTTAGCGTGGGCAGAGAATCAGCCCCAGCATTTT; CDR3 protein: CASSLAWAENQPQHF
D gene: .; J gene: TRBJ2-5; V gene: TRBV20-1; CDR3 length: 12; clone size: many; CDR3 DNA: TGCAGTGCTACTCAGAGCCAAGAGACCCAGTACTTC; CDR3 protein: CSATQSQETQYF
D gene: .; J gene: TRBJ2-5; V gene: TRBV2; CDR3 length: 14; clone size: .; CDR3 DNA: TGTGCCAGCAGTGTCGAGCGGTCCCAAAAGACCCAGTACTTC; CDR3 protein: CASSVERSQKTQYF
D gene: TRBD2; J gene: TRBJ2-1; V gene: TRBV20-1; CDR3 length: 13; clone size: many; CDR3 DNA: TGCAGGGGGGGGACTAGCGGCGACAATGAGCAGTTCTTC; CDR3 protein: CRGGTSGDNEQFF
D gene: TRBD2; J gene: TRBJ2-7; V gene: TRBV6-5; CDR3 length: 13; clone size: many; CDR3 DNA: TGTGCCAGCAGTCGGACTAGTCGAGGCGAGCAGTACTTC; CDR3 protein: CASSRTSRGEQYF
D gene: TRBD1; J gene: TRBJ1-6; V gene: TRBV12-3/TRBV12-4; CDR3 length: 16; clone size: .; CDR3 DNA: TGTGCCAGCAGTTTGGGGGACAGGGATACGAGTTCACCCCTCCACTTT; CDR3 protein: CASSLGDRDTSSPLHF
D gene: TRBD2; J gene: TRBJ2-3; V gene: TRBV5-1; CDR3 length: 15; clone size: many; CDR3 DNA: TGCGCCAGCAGCTTGGGGCGGGGGAGTTCAGATACGCAGTATTTT; CDR3 protein: CASSLGRGSSDTQYF